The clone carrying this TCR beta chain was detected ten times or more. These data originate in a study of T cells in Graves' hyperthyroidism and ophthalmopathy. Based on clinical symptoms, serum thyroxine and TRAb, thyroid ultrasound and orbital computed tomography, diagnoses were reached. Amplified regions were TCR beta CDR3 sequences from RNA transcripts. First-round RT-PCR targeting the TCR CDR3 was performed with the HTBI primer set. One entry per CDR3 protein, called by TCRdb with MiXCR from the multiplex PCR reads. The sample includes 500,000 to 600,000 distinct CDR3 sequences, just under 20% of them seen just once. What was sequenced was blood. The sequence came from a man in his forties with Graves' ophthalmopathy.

CDR3 sequence reads: CASSDLGVVEDTQYF. CDR3 bases: TGTGCCAGCAGTGATCTGGGAGTAGTCGAGGATACGCAGTATTTT. The chain is built from TRBV2 and TRBJ2-3, with D tentatively TRBD2 (5 bases). Germline lookup yields CDR1 SNHLY and CDR2 FYNNEI. This CDR3 spans 15 amino acids. V lost 3 bases to trimming and J lost 6 bases, with 16 bases between them.